The source of this T cell receptor (beta chain) is a study of blood T cell repertoires in COVID-19. Study background: Samples of COVID-19 (acute and convalescent) were obtained from the United States, Italy and Spain.

Per the germline V gene, CDR1 is SGHRS and CDR2 is YFSETQ. The trim removed 4 bases at V and 7 bases at J, leaving 7 bases unmatched. The CDR3 contains 14 residues. Data came from immunoSEQ multiplex PCR; TCRdb stores just in-frame clones and leaves some out. The sample lists 400,000 or so clones, roughly 90% occurring once. Seattle cases were enrolled at active infection and followed longitudinally. The TCR sequence derives from a woman aged 40 to 50 with COVID-19, enrolled during active disease. The rearrangement uses TRBV5-1 and TRBJ1-2; 10 bases line up with TRBD1. Sample: peripheral blood. Here the CDR3 DNA reads TGCGCCAGCAGCATAGACAGGGGGCGGGCTGGCTACACCTTC. Protein sequence: CASSIDRGRAGYTF.